This entry concerns a single T cell receptor (beta chain). The antigen is not known. A junction boundary mismatches the germline segment, possibly from a read error. The CDR3 covers 13 residues. Germline V gives CDR1 SGHNT, CDR2 YENEEA. TCR beta CDR3 regions were amplified from RNA transcripts. TCR CDR3 underwent first-round RT-PCR with the HTBI primer set. MiXCR was run by TCRdb on the multiplex PCR reads, yielding one entry per CDR3 protein. The data contain 600,000 or so distinct CDR3 sequences, around 15% of them seen just once; the ten biggest clones take up 3.8%. These data come from a study of T cells in Graves' hyperthyroidism and ophthalmopathy. The study's findings and limits: Within blood appeared most thyroid clonotypes that had expanded above 0.001.

The chain links TRBV11-3 to TRBJ2-2; the D gene could be TRBD1 or TRBD2 (5 bases each). This sequence originates from a woman in her 30s with Graves' hyperthyroidism. Sequenced sample: blood. The CDR3 protein is CAGSLGVTGELFF. CDR3 coding DNA: TGTGCCGGCAGCTTGGGGGTCACCGGGGAGCTGTTTTTT.